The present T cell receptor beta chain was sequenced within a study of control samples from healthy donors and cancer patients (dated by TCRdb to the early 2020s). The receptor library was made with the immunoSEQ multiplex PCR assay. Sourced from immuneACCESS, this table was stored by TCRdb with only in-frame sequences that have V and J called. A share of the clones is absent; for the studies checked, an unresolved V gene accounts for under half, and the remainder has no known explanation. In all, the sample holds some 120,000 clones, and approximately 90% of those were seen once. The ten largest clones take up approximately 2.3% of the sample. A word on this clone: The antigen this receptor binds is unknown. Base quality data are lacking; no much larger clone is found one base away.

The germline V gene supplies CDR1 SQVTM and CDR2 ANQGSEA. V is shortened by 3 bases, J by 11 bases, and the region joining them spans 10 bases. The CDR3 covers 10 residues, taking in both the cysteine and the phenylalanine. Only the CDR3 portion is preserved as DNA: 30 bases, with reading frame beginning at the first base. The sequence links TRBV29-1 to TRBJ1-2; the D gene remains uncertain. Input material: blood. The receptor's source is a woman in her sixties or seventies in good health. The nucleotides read TGCAGCGTTGATGAAGGCGGTTACACCTTC. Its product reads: CSVDEGGYTF.